The 10 T cell receptor beta chains in this list originate from one sample, sequenced in a study of Siglec-9 on CD8 T cells in melanoma. Some clones are missing from TCRdb's copy, which holds only in-frame ones; the method was immunoSEQ multiplex PCR. The sample carries approximately 39,000 clones, 80% to 85% recorded once. Sequenced material: Siglec-9- CD8+ T cells sorted from blood. The receptor source for this set is a human donor in good health.

The chain has TRBV9 and TRBJ2-7; D remains ambiguous. V was clipped by 0 bases and J by 0 bases, with 10 bases between them. The germline V gene has CDR1 SGDLS and CDR2 YYNGEE. This CDR3 region has 15 residues. Here the CDR3 DNA reads TGTGCCAGCAGCGTAGAGGGATTAAGCTCCTACGAGCAGTACTTC. Protein sequence: CASSVEGLSSYEQYF.

The V and J genes are TRBV28 and TRBJ1-2, with D maybe TRBD1 (6 bases). Trimming removed 3 bases from V and 6 bases from J, with 11 bases in between. Looked up from germline, CDR1 is MDHEN and CDR2 is SYDVKM. This CDR3 comprises 13 residues. The CDR3 region is CASSFFRGNGYTF. The CDR3 DNA reads as TGTGCCAGCAGTTTCTTCAGGGGTAATGGCTACACCTTC.

The J gene is TRBJ1-2, the V gene TRBV4-1; no clear D gene. CDR1 and CDR2 from the germline V gene are MGHRA and YSYEKL. The CDR3 has 15 residues. V was shortened by 1 base and J by 2 bases, with 11 bases between the two germline ends. Here the CDR3 reads CASSQGLEANYGYTF. CDR3 bases: TGCGCCAGCAGCCAAGGATTGGAGGCGAACTATGGCTACACCTTC.

V is TRBV6-5 and J is TRBJ2-5, with TRBD1 identical over 12 bases. The CDR3 length is 16 residues. Germline lookup yields CDR1 MNHEY and CDR2 SVGAGI. V lost 2 bases to trimming and J lost 0 bases; unmatched junction nucleotides: 1. In DNA, the CDR3 is TGTGCCAGCAGTTACGGGACAGGGGGCTACCAAGAGACCCAGTACTTC. Translated, it gives CASSYGTGGYQETQYF.

The CDR3, as DNA: TGTGCCAGCAGCTTAGAACTTCTTGGGAGGGAAGCTTTCTTT. Protein sequence: CASSLELLGREAFF. The chain combines TRBV11-2 with TRBJ1-1, with D hard to call. Germline lookup yields CDR1 SGHAT and CDR2 FQNNGV. This CDR3 is built from 14 residues. V lost 0 bases to trimming and J lost 8 bases, with 13 bases between them.

The V call is TRBV29-1, the J call TRBJ2-7; weak D call: TRBD1 (5 bases). V was shortened by 2 bases and J by 5 bases, with 10 bases between the two germline ends. The CDR3 contains 12 residues. Per germline, CDR1 SQVTM and CDR2 ANQGSEA. CDR3 residues: CSVETGPHEQYF. CDR3 DNA sequence: TGCAGCGTTGAAACAGGCCCCCACGAGCAGTACTTC.

The gene calls are TRBV11-3 and TRBJ1-5; 8 bases are shared with TRBD1. From germline, CDR1 is SGHNT and CDR2 YENEEA. Unmatched junction bases numbered 7, after V lost 5 bases and J lost 4 bases. The CDR3 runs to 15 residues. The CDR3 sequence is CASSAPTGGNQPQHF. CDR3 sequence (DNA): TGTGCCAGCAGCGCGCCCACAGGGGGGAATCAGCCCCAGCATTTT.

CDR3 DNA: TGTGCCAGCAGTTTTTACAGCTCTGGGGCCAACGTCCTGACTTTC. Its translation: CASSFYSSGANVLTF. V gene TRBV28 combines with J gene TRBJ2-6; no firm D call. From germline, CDR1 is MDHEN and CDR2 SYDVKM. The CDR3 has 15 amino acids. V lost 3 bases and J lost 0, with 6 bases in between.

V gene TRBV5-1 combines with J gene TRBJ1-2, with D unresolved. Looked up from germline, CDR1 is SGHRS and CDR2 is YFSETQ. This CDR3 comprises 14 residues. V lost 0 bases, J lost 0 bases, and 6 bases lay in between. The CDR3 DNA reads TGCGCCAGCAGCTTGGACAGAGCTAACTATGGCTACACCTTC. Its protein is CASSLDRANYGYTF.

The chain combines TRBV27 with TRBJ1-5, with TRBD1 as a possible D gene (6 bases). The CDR3 length is 14 residues. Trimming took 2 bases from V and 5 from J, leaving 10 bases between them. Germline-derived CDR1 and CDR2 are MNHEY and SMNVEV (reference sequence). The CDR3 nucleotides read TGTGCCAGCAGTTTAGGGGGCGCGGATCAGCCCCAGCATTTT. Its protein is CASSLGGADQPQHF.